The clone carrying this T cell receptor (beta chain) showed up just a few times. The antigen remains undetermined. Analyses pooled second doses at about 4 or about 12 weeks. The repertoire was sequenced with immunoSEQ multiplex PCR; TCRdb's copy has only in-frame clones and lacks some. The table shows 130,000 or so clones, with roughly 84% occurring only once. This entry belongs to a study of T cell responses to AZD1222 COVID-19 vaccine. Broader study findings: Females outnumbered males among donors, who were mostly white British; clonal diversity was possibly underestimated.

Germline V lookup: CDR1 SGHNT, CDR2 YYREEE (reference sequence). Trimming at V came to 0 bases and at J to 7 bases, leaving 9 bases not matched to a gene. This CDR3 has 16 residues. The clonotype originates from an adult who received the AZD1222 COVID-19 vaccine. Sequencing was performed on peripheral blood, taken 28 days after the second AZD1222 dose. This sequence joins TRBV5-4 and TRBJ2-1; 8 bases fit TRBD2. CDR3 DNA: TGTGCCAGCAGCTTGGACCGGGGGGGCCATCTGAATGAGCAGTTCTTC. Translation gives CASSLDRGGHLNEQFF.